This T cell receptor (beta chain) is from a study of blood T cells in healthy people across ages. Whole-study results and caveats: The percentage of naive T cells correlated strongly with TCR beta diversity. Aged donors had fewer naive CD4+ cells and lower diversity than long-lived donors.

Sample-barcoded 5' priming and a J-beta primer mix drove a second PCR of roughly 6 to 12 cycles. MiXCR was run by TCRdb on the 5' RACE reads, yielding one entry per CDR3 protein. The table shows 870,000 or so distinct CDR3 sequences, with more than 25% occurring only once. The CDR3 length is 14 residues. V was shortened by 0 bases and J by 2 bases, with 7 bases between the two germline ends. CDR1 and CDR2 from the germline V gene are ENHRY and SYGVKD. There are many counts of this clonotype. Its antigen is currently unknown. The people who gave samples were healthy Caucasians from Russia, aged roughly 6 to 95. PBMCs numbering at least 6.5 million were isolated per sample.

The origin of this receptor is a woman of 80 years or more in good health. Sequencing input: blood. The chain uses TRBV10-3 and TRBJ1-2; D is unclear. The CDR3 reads CAISESERNYGYTF. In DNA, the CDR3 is TGTGCCATCAGTGAGTCCGAGAGAAACTATGGCTACACCTTC.